These 30 T cell receptor beta chains were sequenced from one sample in a study of shared clonotypes between healthy human individuals. The repertoire was sequenced with immunoSEQ multiplex PCR; TCRdb's copy has only in-frame clones and lacks some. This table holds 600,000 to 800,000 clones, 55% to 80% found once. Sequenced material: memory CD4+ T cells sorted from blood. Subset described: CD45RA-negative fraction. These receptor sequences come from a woman under 40 in good health.

The chain uses TRBV27 and TRBJ1-5, with 7 bases fitting TRBD1. Germline V gene data show CDR1 as MNHEY and CDR2 as SMNVEV (reference sequence). V was pared by 6 bases and J by 0 bases, with 8 bases of the junction left unmatched. The CDR3 is made up of 16 amino acids. In nucleotides, the CDR3 is TGTGCCAGCAGACCTGGGACAGTATATAGCAATCAGCCCCAGCATTTT. It codes for CASRPGTVYSNQPQHF.

The gene calls are TRBV10-3 and TRBJ2-7, with D maybe TRBD1 (6 bases). The CDR3 loop spans 12 amino acids. Germline V gene lookup returns CDR1 ENHRY and CDR2 SYGVKD. Trimming took off 6 bases at V and 7 bases at J, with 13 bases between the two ends. The CDR3 bases are TGTGCCATCAGCCAGGACAGCTATGAGCAGTACTTC. It is translated as CAISQDSYEQYF.

The chain links TRBV12-1 to TRBJ2-6; TRBD2, the D gene given by the table, was not confirmed from the DNA. TRBV12-1 is reported as a pseudogene. This CDR3 region has 15 residues. The CDR3, as DNA: TGTGCCAGCAGCTGTCTAGCGGGAGGGCGGGCCGTCCTGACTTTC. Its translation: CASSCLAGGRAVLTF.

This chain uses TRBV19 with TRBJ1-5, with D tentatively TRBD1 (5 bases). Trimming pared 3 bases from V and 5 bases from J, leaving 20 bases between. This CDR3 is 17 amino acids long. Germline assignment: CDR1 LNHDA and CDR2 SQIVND (reference sequence). CDR3 residues: CASSIGWAGKRDQPQHF. CDR3 DNA: TGTGCCAGTAGTATCGGGTGGGCAGGGAAAAGGGATCAGCCCCAGCATTTT.

V usage is TRBV28 and J usage is TRBJ2-7, with 7 bases aligning to TRBD2. With V trimmed by 7 bases and J by 4 bases, 13 bases remained unmatched. Germline-derived CDR1 and CDR2 are MDHEN and SYDVKM. The CDR3 has 15 residues. The CDR3 is CASTLGRETKYEQYF. The CDR3 nucleotides are TGTGCCAGCACCCTGGGGCGGGAGACAAAGTACGAGCAGTACTTC.

This chain connects TRBV6-1 to TRBJ2-3; 7 nucleotides align to TRBD2. V trimming: 2 bases; J trimming: 6 bases; junction bases outside the gene matches: 8. CDR1 is MNHNS, CDR2 SASEGT, per germline. The CDR3 is made up of 15 amino acids. In DNA, the CDR3 is TGTGCCAGCAGTGAATCGGGGAGGGCCATTGATACGCAGTATTTT. Its translation is CASSESGRAIDTQYF.

This clone was seen a handful of times. This chain joins TRBV6-5 and TRBJ2-2; D is ambiguous. Trimming stripped 5 bases from V and 6 bases from J, with 13 bases between. Germline V gives CDR1 MNHEY, CDR2 SVGAGI. The CDR3 consists of 14 residues. CDR3 amino acids: CASSRRPDAGELFF. In DNA form, the CDR3 reads TGTGCCAGCAGTCGAAGGCCGGACGCCGGGGAGCTGTTTTTT.

The CDR3 sequence: CASNRRAGAADTQYF. The CDR3 DNA sequence: TGTGCCAGCAACCGCAGAGCGGGAGCAGCAGATACGCAGTATTTT. The V and J genes are TRBV7-2 and TRBJ2-3; TRBD2 agrees at 8 bases. V shed 7 bases, J shed 4 bases, and the junction held 10 bases outside the gene matches. The germline CDR1 and CDR2 sequences are SGHTA and FQGNSA. This CDR3 is built from 15 residues.

Note on this clone: One base away lies a much larger clone, so this may be a sequencing read error. This specimen includes other DNA sequences encoding the same CDR3. The chain has TRBV7-9 and TRBJ1-2, with D perhaps matching TRBD1 (5 bases). The CDR3 extends over 13 amino acids. V was shortened by 1 base and J by 4 bases, with 7 bases between the two germline ends. Germline V gene sequence: CDR1 SEHNR, CDR2 FQNEAQ (reference sequence). The DNA for the CDR3 is TGTGCCAGCAGCTTAGGGGGGAGCTATGGCTACACCTTC. Protein product: CASSLGGSYGYTF.

As to this clone: With a far larger clone one base away, a read error is the likely cause. This sequence joins TRBV7-9 and TRBJ2-7; 14 nucleotides line up with TRBD2. The germline V gene has CDR1 SEHNR and CDR2 FQNEAQ (reference sequence). This CDR3 comprises 16 residues. The CDR3 DNA is TGTGCCGGCAGCTTAGGGACTAGCGGGAGCTCTTACGAGCAGTACTTC. Translating gives CAGSLGTSGSSYEQYF.

This clone turned up a few times. The chain is built from TRBV28 and TRBJ2-7, with 7 bases that match TRBD1. The J segment lost 4 bases and the V segment lost 8 bases, leaving 5 bases of the junction unmatched. This CDR3 is built from 12 residues. Germline CDR1 MDHEN, CDR2 SYDVKM. The chain's CDR3 is CASSGTVYEQYF. The CDR3 DNA follows: TGTGCCAGCTCCGGGACAGTTTACGAGCAGTACTTC.

The chain links TRBV28 to TRBJ2-1; 7 nucleotides match TRBD1. V gave up 6 bases and J gave up 10 bases; unmatched junction bases: 12. The germline V gene encodes CDR1 MDHEN and CDR2 SYDVKM. The CDR3 spans 14 residues. In DNA form, the CDR3 reads TGTGCCAGCAGCACTACCCGACAGGGATGGGAGCAGTTCTTC. Protein sequence: CASSTTRQGWEQFF.

This clone occurred once. This may be a read error, as it is one base from a much larger clone. Different DNA sequences within this sample yield the same CDR3. The V and J genes are TRBV5-1 and TRBJ2-2; D may match TRBD1 or TRBD2 (5 bases each). Germline V lookup: CDR1 SGHRS, CDR2 YFSETQ. Trimming shortened V by 4 bases and J by 1 base, and 11 bases separated the two germline ends. The CDR3 consists of 15 residues. The DNA of the CDR3 is TGCGCCAGCAGCCCTGGGACGGAGAACACCGGGGAGCTGTTTTTT. Protein sequence: CASSPGTENTGELFF.

The gene calls are TRBV28 and TRBJ2-7, with TRBD2 as a possible D gene (5 bases). The germline V and J ends were trimmed by 3 bases and 2 bases, with 11 bases remaining between them. The CDR3 has 14 residues. Looked up from germline, CDR1 is MDHEN and CDR2 is SYDVKM. The CDR3 is CASSFRTFTYEQYF. Here the CDR3 DNA reads TGTGCCAGCAGTTTCCGGACTTTTACCTACGAGCAGTACTTC. Full variable domain (outside the CDR3, taken from reference TRBV28 and TRBJ2-7): DVKVTQSSRYLVKRTGEKVFLECVQDMDHENMFWYRQDPGLGLRLIYFSYDVKMKEKGDIPEGYSVSREKKERFSLILESASTNQTSMYLCASSFRTFTYEQYFGPGTRLTVT.

J is TRBJ2-2 and V is TRBV11-2; D gene ambiguous. This CDR3 has 15 amino acids. Germline assignment: CDR1 SGHAT and CDR2 FQNNGV. Trimming cost V 4 bases and J 7 bases, with 16 bases left between them. The CDR3 nucleotides read TGTGCCAGCAGCTCACCCCGGACGAGTGGCGGGGAGCTGTTTTTT. This translates into CASSSPRTSGGELFF.

The chain recombines TRBV27 with TRBJ1-2, with D possibly matching TRBD1 (6 bases). The CDR3 covers 14 residues. Deletions cut 8 bases from V and 1 base from J, with 14 bases between. CDR1 and CDR2 (germline): MNHEY, SMNVEV (reference sequence). Here the CDR3 reads CASQGRGNNYGYTF. The CDR3 bases are TGTGCCAGCCAGGGGCGGGGGAATAACTATGGCTACACCTTC.

The genes are TRBV27 and TRBJ1-5; 8 bases agree with TRBD1. In germline, CDR1 is MNHEY, CDR2 SMNVEV (reference sequence). This CDR3 has 14 residues. The V gene end was trimmed by 3 bases and the J gene end by 5 bases; junction bases not matched to a gene: 3. CDR3 protein: CASSLKTGDQPQHF. CDR3 in DNA: TGTGCCAGCAGTTTGAAGACAGGGGATCAGCCCCAGCATTTT.

This clone was counted once. The V call is TRBV18, the J call TRBJ2-5, with 7 bases identical to TRBD1. The V and J ends lost 0 bases and 3 bases, in that order; junction bases with no gene match: 4. Germline CDR1 is KGHSH and CDR2 is LQKENI. This CDR3 is built from 15 residues. CDR3 in amino acids: CASSPPGQGEETQYF. The CDR3, as DNA: TGTGCCAGCTCACCACCGGGTCAGGGGGAAGAGACCCAGTACTTC.

The chain combines TRBV27 with TRBJ1-5, with D uncertain. Germline V CDR1 and CDR2: MNHEY, SMNVEV (reference sequence). CDR3 length: 15 amino acids. Between the trimmed V and J ends, which lost 2 bases and 10 bases, there was a span of 18 bases. This CDR3 reads CASSLNRPAFKPQHF. The CDR3 DNA reads as TGTGCCAGCAGTTTAAACAGACCAGCCTTTAAACCCCAGCATTTT.

This clone has only a few counts. The V gene is TRBV19, the J gene TRBJ1-4; no definite D call. Germline V gene sequence: CDR1 LNHDA, CDR2 SQIVND (reference sequence). This CDR3 has 14 residues. The V gene lost 7 bases and the J gene lost 2 bases, with 11 bases spanning the gap. CDR3 in amino acids: CASNEGGTNEKLFF. CDR3 nucleotide sequence: TGTGCCAGTAATGAGGGCGGGACTAATGAAAAACTGTTTTTT.

As concerns this clone: This sample also contains other DNA sequences that code for the same CDR3. This chain joins TRBV11-2 and TRBJ2-7; maybe TRBD2 (5 bases). The CDR3 spans 15 residues. V was shortened by 2 bases and J by 0 bases, with 11 bases between the two germline ends. Germline V gene sequence: CDR1 SGHAT, CDR2 FQNNGV. The CDR3 coding sequence is TGTGCCAGCAGCTTAATTCCGGGGAGCTCCTACGAGCAGTACTTC. It translates to CASSLIPGSSYEQYF.

The rearrangement uses TRBV30 and TRBJ2-1, with D perhaps matching TRBD2 (6 bases). The ends were cut back, 3 bases at V and 3 bases at J, with 12 bases in the middle. The germline V gene has CDR1 GTSNPN and CDR2 SVGIG (reference sequence). The CDR3 is made up of 14 amino acids. The CDR3 protein is CAWSTYSGYNEQFF. The CDR3 nucleotides read TGTGCCTGGAGCACATATAGCGGCTACAATGAGCAGTTCTTC.

The chain uses TRBV10-3 and TRBJ2-4, with D perhaps matching TRBD1 or TRBD2 (5 bases each). V dropped 6 bases and J dropped 5 bases, with 17 bases sitting between them. Germline loops: CDR1 ENHRY, CDR2 SYGVKD. The CDR3 extends over 15 amino acids. Here the CDR3 DNA reads TGTGCCATCAGCTCCACATCCGGGGCGGAAAACATTCAGTACTTC. It yields the protein CAISSTSGAENIQYF.

The chain joins TRBV19 to TRBJ1-1; no clear D gene. The CDR3 sequence is 14 residues long. The V end was cut by 3 bases, the J end by 0 bases, with 8 bases between. Germline lookup yields CDR1 LNHDA and CDR2 SQIVND (reference sequence). CDR3 nucleotide sequence: TGTGCCAGTAGTATCACCGGGCTGAACACTGAAGCTTTCTTT. Protein: CASSITGLNTEAFF.

This chain joins TRBV30 and TRBJ1-5; D may be TRBD1 (5 bases). Germline V CDR1 and CDR2: GTSNPN, SVGIG (reference sequence). The germline V and J ends were trimmed by 2 bases and 8 bases, with 16 bases remaining between them. The CDR3 contains 14 residues. CDR3 loop: CAWSRPGGAEPQHF. CDR3 sequence (DNA): TGTGCCTGGAGTCGTCCGGGGGGAGCGGAGCCCCAGCATTTT.

The rearrangement links TRBV7-7 to TRBJ2-2; D call uncertain. Between the trimmed V and J ends, which lost 0 bases and 7 bases, there was a span of 9 bases. The CDR3 totals 14 residues. Per the germline V gene, CDR1 is SSHAT and CDR2 is FNYEAQ (reference sequence). The CDR3 spells CASSLAPGSGELFF. The CDR3 DNA follows: TGTGCCAGCAGCTTAGCGCCTGGAAGCGGGGAGCTGTTTTTT.

About this clone itself: A read error may be the cause here, since a much bigger clone is one base away. This chain joins TRBV2 and TRBJ1-1; D may be TRBD1 (6 bases). Trimming removed 5 bases from V and 1 base from J, with 11 bases in between. Germline CDR1 SNHLY, CDR2 FYNNEI. The CDR3 is 14 amino acids. CDR3 residues: CASSPWTANTEAFF. DNA of the CDR3: TGTGCCAGCAGTCCTTGGACAGCGAACACTGAAGCTTTCTTT.

J is TRBJ2-7 and V is TRBV2; TRBD1 agrees at 9 bases. Germline V CDR1 and CDR2: SNHLY, FYNNEI. The CDR3 totals 13 residues. V lost 7 bases, J lost 6 bases, and 7 bases stayed unmatched. CDR3 in amino acids: CASNPGQGIEQYF. The DNA of the CDR3 is TGTGCCAGCAACCCAGGACAGGGGATCGAGCAGTACTTC.

The gene calls are TRBV6-6 and TRBJ2-1; D is unresolved. V was shortened by 7 bases and J by 6 bases, with 13 bases between the two germline ends. Germline V CDR1 and CDR2: MNHNY, SVGAGI (reference sequence). The CDR3 totals 13 residues. CDR3 in amino acids: CASTFGRGNEQFF. The CDR3, as DNA: TGTGCCAGCACCTTTGGTCGTGGCAATGAGCAGTTCTTC.

This clone showed up just once. The chain recombines TRBV28 with TRBJ1-3; D is unresolved. V was cut by 4 bases and J by 0 bases, with 13 bases left in between. Germline lookup yields CDR1 MDHEN and CDR2 SYDVKM. The CDR3 is 16 residues long. CDR3 nucleotides: TGTGCCAGCAGTTCCTACCTACGGGGCTCTGGAAACACCATATATTTT. Its translation is CASSSYLRGSGNTIYF.